What follows are 10 T cell receptor beta chains derived from one specimen sequenced in a study of blood T cell repertoires in COVID-19 (dated by TCRdb to the early 2020s). Libraries were prepared through the immunoSEQ multiplex PCR assay. The source is immuneACCESS, and TCRdb retained only in-frame sequences with V and J called. Part of the clones is not carried over; for the studies checked, unresolved V genes explain less than half of this, and the remainder is unexplained. The sample profile shows 40,000 to 50,000 clones; 70% to 90% of them were found once. The ten biggest clones cover more than 5% of the sample. Sequenced sample: peripheral blood. The receptor set was obtained from a man aged 35 to 55 with active COVID-19.

The gene calls are TRBV18 and TRBJ1-2, with 8 positions matching TRBD1. This CDR3 has 16 amino acids. Germline V CDR1 and CDR2: KGHSH, LQKENI. V was pared by 5 bases and J by 2 bases, with 10 bases of the junction left unmatched. The CDR3 DNA is TGTGCCAGCTCAGAACGGAACAGGGGGGGAAACTATGGCTACACCTTC. As protein: CASSERNRGGNYGYTF.

CDR3: CASSLEDRGRATNEKLFF. CDR3 bases: TGTGCCAGCAGCTTAGAGGACAGGGGACGTGCAACTAATGAAAAACTGTTTTTT. The V gene is TRBV11-3, the J gene TRBJ1-4; 9 bases agree with TRBD1. Germline CDR1 reads SGHNT; CDR2 reads YENEEA. The CDR3 sequence is 18 residues long. Trimming removed 0 bases from V and 0 bases from J; junction bases left unmatched: 5.

This chain uses TRBV10-1 with TRBJ1-5; a possible D gene is TRBD1 (6 bases). Deletions cut 7 bases from V and 2 bases from J, with 24 bases between. CDR1 and CDR2 from the germline V gene are WNHNN and SYGVQD (reference sequence). The CDR3 covers 18 residues. For the CDR3, the DNA is TGCGCCAGCATTATCAGGGGTATAAGGGGAGTAGGCAATCAGCCCCAGCATTTT. It yields the protein CASIIRGIRGVGNQPQHF.

The J gene is TRBJ2-5, the V gene TRBV11-2; 8 nucleotides align to TRBD1. The CDR3 runs to 14 residues. J gave up 4 bases and V 5 bases, and 6 bases lay outside the gene matches. Germline V gene data show CDR1 as SGHAT and CDR2 as FQNNGV. CDR3 coding DNA: TGTGCCAGCAGCCCAGGGGGCTGGGGAGAGACCCAGTACTTC. Its protein is CASSPGGWGETQYF.

The V gene is TRBV18, the J gene TRBJ2-7, with a tentative D call TRBD1 (6 bases). Germline CDR1 KGHSH, CDR2 LQKENI. V lost 3 bases to trimming and J lost 1 base, with 7 bases between them. The CDR3 is 13 amino acids. CDR3 region: CASSPDRSYEQYF. CDR3 nucleotides: TGTGCCAGCTCACCGGACAGATCCTACGAGCAGTACTTC. The full variable domain, in which reference TRBV18 and TRBJ2-7 provide the parts outside the CDR3, is NAGVMQNPRHLVRRRGQEARLRCSPMKGHSHVYWYRQLPEEGLKFMVYLQKENIIDESGMPKERFSAEFPKEGPSILRIQQVVRGDSAAYFCASSPDRSYEQYFGPGTRLTVT.

This clone was counted only a few times. The identical CDR3 is also encoded by other nucleotide sequences in the sample. The chain carries TRBV3-1 (or the pseudogene TRBV3-2) and TRBJ1-5; the D is unclear. CDR1 and CDR2 from the germline V gene are LGHDT and YNNKEL (reference sequence). CDR3 size: 13 residues. Trimming took off 0 bases at V and 4 bases at J, with 4 bases between the two ends. The CDR3 loop reads CASSQDLNQPQHF. In DNA form, the CDR3 reads TGTGCCAGCAGCCAAGATCTGAATCAGCCCCAGCATTTT.

This sequence joins TRBV6-5 and TRBJ2-3; D may be TRBD1 (5 bases). In germline, CDR1 is MNHEY, CDR2 SVGAGI. The V end was cut by 2 bases, the J end by 2 bases, with 14 bases between. The CDR3 consists of 16 residues. CDR3 amino acids: CASSYQWGSPTDTQYF. Here the CDR3 DNA reads TGTGCCAGCAGTTACCAATGGGGCAGCCCCACAGATACGCAGTATTTT.

V gene TRBV30 combines with J gene TRBJ1-3; tentatively, D is TRBD1 (5 bases). Germline V gene lookup returns CDR1 GTSNPN and CDR2 SVGIG (reference sequence). The CDR3 consists of 13 residues. The V end lost 5 bases, the J end lost 1 base, and 9 bases lay between the germline ends. The CDR3 sequence is CAWDSSSGNTIYF. Here the CDR3 DNA reads TGTGCCTGGGACAGTTCTTCTGGAAACACCATATATTTT.

The chain links TRBV19 to TRBJ2-6; D call uncertain. The CDR3 sequence is 16 residues long. Germline CDR1 is LNHDA and CDR2 is SQIVND (reference sequence). The V and J ends lost 5 bases and 0 bases respectively, with 11 bases between them. CDR3 coding DNA: TGTGCCAGTAGTCCTAATAAGATCTCTGGGGCCAACGTCCTGACTTTC. It yields the protein CASSPNKISGANVLTF.

The rearrangement links TRBV10-3 to TRBJ2-1, with TRBD2 matching over 16 bases. From germline, CDR1 is ENHRY and CDR2 SYGVKD. V shed 6 bases, J shed 8 bases, and the junction held 7 bases outside the gene matches. The CDR3 is 16 residues long. The CDR3 DNA follows: TGTGCCATCAGCAGCTTGGGACTAGCGGGAGGGGATGAGCAGTTCTTC. Protein: CAISSLGLAGGDEQFF.